This passage covers 31 T cell receptor beta chains from one sample sequenced in a study of CD4 and CD8 cells across lung adenocarcinoma regions. TCRdb re-called the PCR reads with MiXCR, one entry per CDR3 protein. This table holds about 12,000 distinct CDR3 sequences, around 61% found once. Sequenced material: CD8+ T cells from the margin of a lung tumor. These receptors were obtained from a female donor with lung adenocarcinoma. The CD4 and CD8 labels of this study may be unreliable.

The table lists this clonotype with a count of one. Given the absence of the conserved phenylalanine or tryptophan at the CDR3 end, a read error is likely. The limits of the CDR3 on the DNA are not certain, so only TCRdb's listed CDR3 is given. The chain links TRBV7-6 to TRBJ2-3; the table's TRBD2 call for D was not verified on the DNA. 14 amino acids form the CDR3, both terminal residues included. Germline values: CDR1 SGHVS, CDR2 FNYEAQ. CDR3 sequence reads: CVSSSCWLWGDEGP.

The CDR3 loop is CASSAHGTENSPLHF. The CDR3 coding sequence is TGTGCCAGCAGCGCCCACGGGACGGAGAATTCACCCCTCCACTTT. The chain uses TRBV9 and TRBJ1-6; D might be TRBD1 (5 bases). Germline loops: CDR1 SGDLS, CDR2 YYNGEE. V was clipped by 3 bases and J by 7 bases, with 14 bases between them. This CDR3 is 15 amino acids long.

The genes are TRBV12-3 or TRBV12-4 and TRBJ2-5; a weak D match, TRBD2 (6 bases). Trimming cost V 3 bases and J 4 bases, with 9 bases left between them. This CDR3 comprises 13 residues. The CDR3 region is CASSFSGTETQYF. The CDR3, as DNA: TGTGCCAGCAGTTTTAGCGGTACAGAGACCCAGTACTTC.

A note on this clonotype: A junction end diverges from the germline sequence, so it may reflect a read error. The rearrangement links TRBV6-1 to TRBJ2-5, with 9 bases that match TRBD2. This CDR3 has 16 residues. CDR1 MNHNS and CDR2 SASEGT come from the germline V gene. The CDR3: CVSGGSGGRAPETQYF. The CDR3 DNA sequence: TGTGTCAGCGGGGGTAGCGGGGGCCGAGCCCCAGAGACCCAGTACTTC.

A note on this clonotype: An end of the junction does not agree with germline; a read error may underlie this. The J gene is TRBJ2-5, the V gene TRBV10-1, with D tentatively TRBD2 (6 bases). The CDR3 runs 14 residues. Germline lookup yields CDR1 WNHNN and CDR2 SYGVQD (reference sequence). This CDR3 is CAGLEMRDQGTQYF. The CDR3 nucleotides read TGCGCGGGCCTTGAGATGCGGGACCAAGGGACCCAGTACTTC.

The genes are TRBV27 and TRBJ2-5; D perhaps matches TRBD1 (5 bases). Between the trimmed V and J ends, which lost 6 bases and 2 bases, there was a span of 10 bases. The CDR3 totals 13 residues. Per germline, CDR1 MNHEY and CDR2 SMNVEV (reference sequence). CDR3 nucleotides: TGTGCCAGCAGATCAGGGAATCAAGAGACCCAGTACTTC. Translating gives CASRSGNQETQYF.

Note on this clonotype: At one boundary the junction diverges from the germline segment, which might be a read error. The V gene is TRBV7-2, the J gene TRBJ2-4; 8 positions agree with TRBD2. The CDR3 is 15 residues long. Germline V gives CDR1 SGHTA, CDR2 FQGNSA. The CDR3 region has the DNA TGTGCCAGCGGCTTCGGGGGGGCCGGGGGGGACACTCAGTACTTC. Its translation is CASGFGGAGGDTQYF.

This clonotype has a count of ten or more. The genes are TRBV4-1 and TRBJ2-6; perhaps TRBD2 as D (5 bases). The CDR3 has 17 amino acids. Germline V gene sequence: CDR1 MGHRA, CDR2 YSYEKL. The V gene lost 6 bases and the J gene lost 0 bases, with 15 bases spanning the gap. CDR3 coding DNA: TGCGCCAGCAGTCCCTGGACTCTTAACTCTGGGGCCAACGTCCTGACTTTC. Protein product: CASSPWTLNSGANVLTF.

The chain recombines TRBV6-1 with TRBJ1-2; possible D gene TRBD1, 6 bases. Germline V gives CDR1 MNHNS, CDR2 SASEGT. V lost 3 bases and J lost 4, with 6 bases in between. CDR3 length equals 12 residues. CDR3 residues: CASSEGAYGYTF. The CDR3 DNA reads as TGTGCCAGCAGTGAGGGGGCCTATGGCTACACCTTC.

CDR3 DNA: TGTGCCAGCAGTGAACGTGTCGCCGGCAATGAGCAGTTCTTC. This gives the protein CASSERVAGNEQFF. The chain carries TRBV6-1 and TRBJ2-1, with D unresolved. The CDR3 sequence is 14 residues long. Germline V gene data show CDR1 as MNHNS and CDR2 as SASEGT. Trimming stripped 2 bases from V and 6 bases from J, with 11 bases between.

This clonotype was counted a single time. The chain couples TRBV7-3 to TRBJ2-5; D is unclear. The CDR3 totals 15 residues. Trimming left V 5 bases short and J 4 bases short, with 17 bases between. Germline V CDR1 and CDR2: SGHTA, FQGTGA. CDR3 sequence (DNA): TGTGCCAGCAGCCCTTCTCCCGCGACGATAGAGACCCAGTACTTC. Translated, it gives CASSPSPATIETQYF. Looking up the rest from reference TRBV7-3 and TRBJ2-5 gives the full variable domain: GAGVSQTPSNKVTEKGKYVELRCDPISGHTALYWYRQSLGQGPEFLIYFQGTGAADDSGLPNDRFFAVRPEGSVSTLKIQRTERGDSAVYLCASSPSPATIETQYFGPGTRLLVL.

This chain joins TRBV6-1 and TRBJ2-3, with TRBD2 matching 8 bases. The J call may be wrong; the DNA end is better matched by TRBJ2-7. Looked up from germline, CDR1 is MNHNS and CDR2 is SASEGT. The CDR3 runs 16 residues. Here the CDR3 DNA reads TGTGCCAGCAGTCCTAGCGGGCACCGAACCAAAGATACGCAGTACTTC. Encoded protein: CASSPSGHRTKDTQYF.

This clonotype was observed a handful of times. V is TRBV4-1 and J is TRBJ2-2; D may be TRBD2 (6 bases). CDR3 length equals 16 residues. Germline CDR1 reads MGHRA; CDR2 reads YSYEKL. V dropped 0 bases and J dropped 6 bases, with 14 bases sitting between them. For the CDR3, the DNA is TGCGCCAGCAGCCAAGAGGACGGGAGTCTTGCCGGGGAGCTGTTTTTT. Translated: CASSQEDGSLAGELFF.

Ten or more counts support this clonotype. The V gene is TRBV10-3, the J gene TRBJ2-7; D is unclear. This CDR3 spans 13 amino acids. V gave up 10 bases and J gave up 0 bases, with 13 bases separating them. CDR1 and CDR2 from the germline V gene are ENHRY and SYGVKD. DNA of the CDR3: TGTGCCACCGAGGCGCCGAACTCCTACGAGCAGTACTTC. Its translation is CATEAPNSYEQYF.

This clonotype occurred a few times. The J gene is TRBJ2-5, the V gene TRBV12-3 or TRBV12-4, with D perhaps matching TRBD2 (6 bases). The V gene lost 3 bases and the J gene lost 1 base, with 6 bases spanning the gap. The CDR3 contains 13 residues. The CDR3 DNA reads TGTGCCAGCAGTTTGCGGGGCCAAGAGACCCAGTACTTC. It is translated as CASSLRGQETQYF.

This clonotype was observed a handful of times. This chain links TRBV10-1 with TRBJ2-2, with D perhaps TRBD1 (6 bases). CDR3 length: 15 residues. Germline CDR1 is WNHNN and CDR2 is SYGVQD (reference sequence). V lost 6 bases and J lost 1, with 12 bases in between. CDR3 in DNA: TGCGCCAGCAGCGGGGAACAGGGGAACACCGGGGAGCTGTTTTTT. It is translated as CASSGEQGNTGELFF.

This sequence joins TRBV6-1 and TRBJ2-1, with D possibly TRBD2 on 6 matching bases. The DNA end lines up better with TRBJ2-5; the J call may be wrong. CDR1 and CDR2 from the germline V gene are MNHNS and SASEGT. This CDR3 comprises 15 residues. As DNA, the CDR3 is TGTGCCAGCACCACGGCAACGGGACTCGGAGAGACCCAGTACTTC. As protein: CASTTATGLGETQYF.

As to this clonotype: The junction departs from the called germline gene at one end, perhaps through a read error. The chain couples TRBV6-5 to TRBJ2-4; TRBD2 matches at 8 bases. In germline, CDR1 is MNHEY, CDR2 SVGAGI. The CDR3 has 15 residues. The chain's CDR3 is CASISRRGAKNIQYF. In nucleotides, the CDR3 is TGTGCCAGCATTTCGAGGCGGGGGGCCAAAAACATTCAGTATTTC.

Points on this clonotype: One end of the junction fails to match germline, which may point to a read error. The V call is TRBV6-4, the J call TRBJ2-5, with D maybe TRBD2 (7 bases). Germline CDR1 and CDR2: MRHNA and SNTAGT. The CDR3 loop spans 15 amino acids. DNA for the CDR3: TGTGGCGGGGGTGACGGGGGCGGGGACCAAGATACCCAGTACTTC. Its protein is CGGGDGGGDQDTQYF.

This sequence joins TRBV29-1 and TRBJ2-5; a weak D match, TRBD1 (5 bases). Matching the DNA end better, TRBJ2-1 makes the J call doubtful. This CDR3 has 11 amino acids. Germline V gene sequence: CDR1 SQVTM, CDR2 ANQGSEA. This chain's CDR3 is CSVETGYEQFF. The DNA of the CDR3 is TGCAGCGTTGAAACAGGATATGAGCAGTTCTTC.

By share, this clonotype counts as medium-sized. V gene TRBV6-5 combines with J gene TRBJ1-3, with D perhaps TRBD1 (5 bases). Trimming removed 2 bases from V and 2 bases from J, with 7 bases in between. The germline V gene has CDR1 MNHEY and CDR2 SVGAGI. The length of the CDR3 is 14 residues. The CDR3: CASSYGQPGNTIYF. The CDR3 DNA reads as TGTGCCAGCAGTTACGGACAACCTGGAAACACCATATATTTT.

Notes on this clonotype: At one of its ends the junction is not consistent with the germline gene, which may arise from a read error. Here the CDR3 DNA reads TGTGCGGGCAGCGGGGGCGGGGGCCAAGATACGCAGTATTTC. It codes for CAGSGGGGQDTQYF. The chain has TRBV6-1 and TRBJ2-3; 8 nucleotides align to TRBD2. CDR1 MNHNS and CDR2 SASEGT come from the germline V gene. CDR3 length equals 14 residues.

In this sample, this clonotype turned up a few times. The chain uses TRBV25-1 and TRBJ2-3; a possible D gene is TRBD1 (6 bases). Germline-derived CDR1 and CDR2 are MGHDK and SYGVNS. This CDR3 has 12 residues. V lost 6 bases and J 5 bases, leaving 9 bases between the germline ends. This CDR3 is CASSLGGDTQYF. In DNA form, the CDR3 reads TGTGCCAGCAGCCTAGGGGGAGATACGCAGTATTTT.

This clonotype was recorded at least ten times. The V gene is TRBV6-1, the J gene TRBJ2-7, with D maybe TRBD1 (5 bases). This CDR3 region has 15 residues. The germline gives CDR1 MNHNS, CDR2 SASEGT. Trimming cost V 6 bases and J 2 bases, with 17 bases left between them. The CDR3 is CASSLLLLGAYEQYF. The CDR3, as DNA: TGTGCCAGCAGCCTCCTACTTTTAGGGGCCTACGAGCAGTACTTC.

The chain combines TRBV12-3 or TRBV12-4 with TRBJ2-2, with a possible D match to TRBD2 (6 bases). The CDR3 covers 15 residues. V was shortened by 5 bases and J by 4 bases, with 14 bases between the two germline ends. The CDR3 loop reads CASSPGVMGTGELFF. The DNA of the CDR3 is TGTGCCAGCAGTCCGGGGGTCATGGGCACCGGGGAGCTGTTTTTT.

This clonotype has more than one count but fewer than ten. The junction does not match germline at one end; this may be a read error. The J gene is TRBJ1-1, the V gene TRBV6-1; 8 nucleotides align to TRBD1. The CDR3 sequence is 14 residues long. Germline V gene sequence: CDR1 MNHNS, CDR2 SASEGT. The CDR3 loop is CASSADRDVAEATF. As DNA, the CDR3 is TGTGCCAGCAGCGCGGACAGGGATGTGGCTGAAGCTACCTTC.

The V and J genes are TRBV6-1 and TRBJ1-2; D is undetermined. Trimming removed 5 bases from V and 8 bases from J, with 6 bases in between. The CDR3 sequence is 10 residues long. Germline values: CDR1 MNHNS, CDR2 SASEGT. The CDR3 region has the DNA TGTGCCAGCAGTCGGAGCGGCTACACCTTC. It specifies CASSRSGYTF.

This clonotype showed up many times. The genes are TRBV9 and TRBJ2-1; no reliable D call. This CDR3 comprises 13 residues. Germline CDR1 is SGDLS and CDR2 is YYNGEE. V was shortened by 0 bases and J by 3 bases, with 4 bases between the two germline ends. In DNA form, the CDR3 reads TGTGCCAGCAGCGTAGCCAGCTACAATGAGCAGTTCTTC. Its protein product is CASSVASYNEQFF.

This clonotype occurred many times. Since a much larger clone is just one base distant, this may be a read error. V usage is TRBV27 and J usage is TRBJ2-1, with no clear D. Germline V gives CDR1 MNHEY, CDR2 SMNVEV (reference sequence). The CDR3 is made up of 14 amino acids. The germline V and J ends were trimmed by 8 bases and 13 bases, with 24 bases remaining between them. The DNA of the CDR3 is TGTGCCAGCGCCAGAATCCCGTACCAAGAGACCCAGTTCTTC. As protein: CASARIPYQETQFF.

The chain employs TRBV11-1 and TRBJ2-3; possibly TRBD1 for D (5 bases). CDR3 length equals 16 residues. Looked up from germline, CDR1 is SGHAT and CDR2 is FQDESV (reference sequence). V lost 8 bases to trimming and J lost 11 bases, with 29 bases between them. CDR3 sequence (DNA): TGTGCCAGCCGTAACTGGGGCGTGTGGGCCAAAAACATGCAGTATTTT. It translates to CASRNWGVWAKNMQYF. Full variable domain (outside the CDR3, taken from reference TRBV11-1 and TRBJ2-3): EAEVAQSPRYKITEKSQAVAFWCDPISGHATLYWYRQILGQGPELLVQFQDESVVDDSQLPKDRFSAERLKGVDSTLKIQPAELGDSAMYLCASRNWGVWAKNMQYFGPGTRLTVL.

The chain couples TRBV7-8 to TRBJ1-2; the D is unclear. The length of the CDR3 is 14 residues. Trimming took off 1 base at V and 4 bases at J, with 10 bases between the two ends. The germline CDR1 and CDR2 sequences are SGHVS and FQNEAQ. CDR3 sequence: CASSLGDTSYGYTF. The CDR3 region has the DNA TGTGCCAGCAGCTTAGGAGACACCAGCTATGGCTACACCTTC.